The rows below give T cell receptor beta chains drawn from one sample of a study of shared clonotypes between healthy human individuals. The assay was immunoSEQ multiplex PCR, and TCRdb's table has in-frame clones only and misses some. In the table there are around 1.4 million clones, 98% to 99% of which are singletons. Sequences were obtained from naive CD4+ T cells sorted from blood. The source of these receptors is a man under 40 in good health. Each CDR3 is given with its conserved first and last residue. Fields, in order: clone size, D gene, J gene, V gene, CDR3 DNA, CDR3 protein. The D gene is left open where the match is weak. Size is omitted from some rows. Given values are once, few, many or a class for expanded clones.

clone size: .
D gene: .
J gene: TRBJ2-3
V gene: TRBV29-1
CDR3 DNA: TGCAGCGTTGAAGCAGCAACAGATACGCAGTATTTT
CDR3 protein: CSVEAATDTQYF

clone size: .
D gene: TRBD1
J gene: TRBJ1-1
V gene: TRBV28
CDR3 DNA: TGTGCCAGCTTAACTCCGGGACAGGGAGCTTTCTTT
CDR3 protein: CASLTPGQGAFF

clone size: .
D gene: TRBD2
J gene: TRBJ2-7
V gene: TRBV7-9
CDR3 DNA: TGTGCCAGCAGCTTAGCCCTGGGCGGGAGGTCCTACGAGCAGTACTTC
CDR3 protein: CASSLALGGRSYEQYF

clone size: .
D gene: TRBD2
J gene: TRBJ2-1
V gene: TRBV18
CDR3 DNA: TGTGCCAGCTCACCCCCGGGACTAGCGGGAGTACGCAATGAGCAGTTCTTC
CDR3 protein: CASSPPGLAGVRNEQFF

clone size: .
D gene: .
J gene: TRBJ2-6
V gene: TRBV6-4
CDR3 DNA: TGTGCCAGCAGCGACTCCGGGCGTGGGACCAACGTCCTGACTTTC
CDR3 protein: CASSDSGRGTNVLTF

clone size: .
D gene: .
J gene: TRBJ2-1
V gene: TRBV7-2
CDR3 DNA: TGTGCCAGCAGCCCTCAACAGGGATACTACAATGAGCAGTTCTTC
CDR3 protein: CASSPQQGYYNEQFF

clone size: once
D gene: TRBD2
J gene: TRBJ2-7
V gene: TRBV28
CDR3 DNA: TGTGCCAGCAGCTCGGTGTGGCGGGGGTCTACCTACGAGCAGTACTTC
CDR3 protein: CASSSVWRGSTYEQYF

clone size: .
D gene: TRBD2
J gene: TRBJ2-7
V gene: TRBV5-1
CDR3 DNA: TGCGCCAGCAGCTTGGCGGGGGGGCACGAGCAGTACTTC
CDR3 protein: CASSLAGGHEQYF

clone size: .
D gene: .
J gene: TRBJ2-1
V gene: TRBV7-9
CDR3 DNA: TGTGCCAGCAGCCGGATCAGGGGAGGGGTGGTCAATGAGCAGTTCTTC
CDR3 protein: CASSRIRGGVVNEQFF

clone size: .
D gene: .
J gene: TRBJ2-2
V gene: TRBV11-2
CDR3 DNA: TGTGCCAGCAGCACTGGTTACACCGGGGAGCTGTTTTTT
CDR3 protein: CASSTGYTGELFF

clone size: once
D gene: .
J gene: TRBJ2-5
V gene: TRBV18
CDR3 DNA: TGTGCCAGCTCACCGCTAGAGACCCAGTACTTC
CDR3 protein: CASSPLETQYF

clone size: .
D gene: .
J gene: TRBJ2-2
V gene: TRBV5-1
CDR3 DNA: TGCGCCAGCAGCTTGTTTGTAAGCGGGCAGGGGACCGGGGAGCTGTTTTTT
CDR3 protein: CASSLFVSGQGTGELFF

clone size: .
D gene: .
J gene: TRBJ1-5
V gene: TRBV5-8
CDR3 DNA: TGTGCCAGCAGCTTGGTGGGGGGACTAGCGGGCAATCAGCCCCAGCATTTT
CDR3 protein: CASSLVGGLAGNQPQHF

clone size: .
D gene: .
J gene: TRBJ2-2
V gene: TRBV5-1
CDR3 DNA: TGCGCCAGCAGCTTGGCGGCGGGCCCCGGGGAGCTGTTTTTT
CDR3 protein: CASSLAAGPGELFF

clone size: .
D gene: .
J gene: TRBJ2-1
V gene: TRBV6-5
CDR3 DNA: TGTGCCAGCAGACGACAGGAAACCGGTGAGCAGTTCTTC
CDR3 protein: CASRRQETGEQFF

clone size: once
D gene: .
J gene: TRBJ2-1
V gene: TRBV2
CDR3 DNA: TGTGCCAGCAGTGTACAGTCAGGGAATGAGCAGTTCTTC
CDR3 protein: CASSVQSGNEQFF

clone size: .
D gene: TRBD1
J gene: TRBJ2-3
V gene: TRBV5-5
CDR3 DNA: TGTGCCAGCAGACCGGGACAGGGGGCAGATACGCAGTATTTT
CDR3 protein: CASRPGQGADTQYF

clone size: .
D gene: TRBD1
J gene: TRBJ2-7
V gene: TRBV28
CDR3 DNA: TGTGCCAGCAGTTTGGGGAACAGGGGCTACGAGCAGTACTTC
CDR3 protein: CASSLGNRGYEQYF

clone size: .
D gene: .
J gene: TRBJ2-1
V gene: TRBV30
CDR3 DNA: TGTGGGGTGGGTGAGCAGTTCTTC
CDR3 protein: CGVGEQFF

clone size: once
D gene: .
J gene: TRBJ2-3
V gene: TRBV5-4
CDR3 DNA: TGTGCCAGCAGCTTGGGACGGGTAGGCACAGATACGCAGTATTTT
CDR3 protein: CASSLGRVGTDTQYF

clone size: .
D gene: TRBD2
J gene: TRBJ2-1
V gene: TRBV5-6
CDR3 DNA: TGTGCCAGCAGCATAGCGGGAGTACTCAATGAGCAGTTCTTC
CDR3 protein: CASSIAGVLNEQFF

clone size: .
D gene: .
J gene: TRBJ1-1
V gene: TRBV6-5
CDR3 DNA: TGTGCCAGCAGTTACTCAAAAGGTTGGACTGAAGCTTTCTTT
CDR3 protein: CASSYSKGWTEAFF

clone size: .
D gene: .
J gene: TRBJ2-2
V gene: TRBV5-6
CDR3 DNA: TGTGCCAGCAGAAAGACGGCTATGACCGGGGAGCTGTTTTTT
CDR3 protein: CASRKTAMTGELFF

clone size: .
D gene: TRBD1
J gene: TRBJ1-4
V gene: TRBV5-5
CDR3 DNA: TGTGCCAGCAGCTTCGCGGGACAGCTAAATGAAAAACTGTTTTTT
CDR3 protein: CASSFAGQLNEKLFF

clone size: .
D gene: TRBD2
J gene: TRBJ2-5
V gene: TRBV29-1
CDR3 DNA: TGCAGCGTCACTGGGGCGGGAGACCAAGAGACCCAGTACTTC
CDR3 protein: CSVTGAGDQETQYF

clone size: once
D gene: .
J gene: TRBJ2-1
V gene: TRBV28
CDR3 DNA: TGTGCCAGCAGTTTACTCGGGTACTCCTACAATGAGCAGTTCTTC
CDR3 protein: CASSLLGYSYNEQFF

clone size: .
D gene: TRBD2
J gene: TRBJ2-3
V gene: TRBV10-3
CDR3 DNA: TGTGCCATCAAAGGACTAGCGGGGAGCACAGATACGCAGTATTTT
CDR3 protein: CAIKGLAGSTDTQYF

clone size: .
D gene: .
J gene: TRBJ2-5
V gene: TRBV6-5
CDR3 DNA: TGTGCCAGCAGGAACACCGGGTGGTACCAAGAGACCCAGTACTTC
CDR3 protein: CASRNTGWYQETQYF

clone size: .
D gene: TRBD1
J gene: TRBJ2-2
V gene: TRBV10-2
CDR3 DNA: TGCGCCAGCAGGGACAGGGACACCGGGGAGCTGTTTTTT
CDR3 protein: CASRDRDTGELFF

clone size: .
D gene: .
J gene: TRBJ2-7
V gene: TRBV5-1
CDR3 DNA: TGCGCCAGCTCGCTCGGGGCCTACGAGCAGTACTTC
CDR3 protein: CASSLGAYEQYF

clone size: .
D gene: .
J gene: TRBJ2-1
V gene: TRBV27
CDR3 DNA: TGTGCCAGCAGTTTAGGTCAGACTCCTGGGAATGAGCAGTTCTTC
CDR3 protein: CASSLGQTPGNEQFF

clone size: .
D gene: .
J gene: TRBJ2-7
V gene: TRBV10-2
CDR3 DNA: TGCGCCAGCAGCGACCCGTCCTACGAGCAGTACTTC
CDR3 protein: CASSDPSYEQYF

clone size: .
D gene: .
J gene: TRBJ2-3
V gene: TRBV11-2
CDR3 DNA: TGTGCCAGCAGCTTTGGGCCTTTCAGCACAGATACGCAGTATTTT
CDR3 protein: CASSFGPFSTDTQYF

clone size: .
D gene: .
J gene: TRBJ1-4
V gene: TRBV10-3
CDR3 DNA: TGTGCCATCAGTGGCTCCGGGTGGGAGGGAAAACTGTTTTTT
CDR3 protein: CAISGSGWEGKLFF

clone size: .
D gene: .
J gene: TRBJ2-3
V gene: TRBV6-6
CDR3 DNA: TGTGCCAGCAGTCTTAACACAGATACGCAGTATTTT
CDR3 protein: CASSLNTDTQYF

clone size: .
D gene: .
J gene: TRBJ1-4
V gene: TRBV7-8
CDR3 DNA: TGTGCCAGCAGCTTAGCGCAGGGAGGGGTCAGGCGCGAAAAACTGTTTTTT
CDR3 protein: CASSLAQGGVRREKLFF

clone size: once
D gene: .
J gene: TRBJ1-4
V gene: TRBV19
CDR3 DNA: TGTGCCAGTAGTATAGATCGTGGAAGAATCAAACTGTTTTTT
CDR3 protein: CASSIDRGRIKLFF

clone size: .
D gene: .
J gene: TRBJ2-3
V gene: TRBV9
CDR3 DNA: TGTGCCAGCAGCGTGAATCAGGGCTACAGCACAGATACGCAGTATTTT
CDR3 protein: CASSVNQGYSTDTQYF

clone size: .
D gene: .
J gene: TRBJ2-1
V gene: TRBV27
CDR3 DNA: TGTGCCAGCAGTTTATCTCTCAGGGCGCTAGCCTTTAGCTCCTACAATGAGCAGTTCTTC
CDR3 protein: CASSLSLRALAFSSYNEQFF

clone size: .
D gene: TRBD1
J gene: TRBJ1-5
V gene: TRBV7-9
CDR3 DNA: TGTGCCAGCAGCCCGGCGGCAGGGGGCACGGGCAATCAGCCCCAGCATTTT
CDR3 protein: CASSPAAGGTGNQPQHF